These 24 T cell receptor beta chains share one sample of origin, sequenced in a study of blood T cell repertoires in COVID-19. The table came from immunoSEQ multiplex PCR; TCRdb's copy has only in-frame clones and leaves some out. Among over 200,000 clones listed, under 90% were seen once. The sequenced sample was peripheral blood. The receptors were gathered from a woman older than 75 with active or convalescent COVID-19.

The CDR3: CASSNRQGPIEAFF. Here the CDR3 DNA reads TGTGCCAGTAGTAATAGACAGGGGCCGATTGAAGCTTTCTTT. The V and J genes are TRBV19 and TRBJ1-1, with TRBD1 identical over 8 bases. V lost 4 bases and J lost 7; bases outside the gene matches: 8. Germline CDR1 and CDR2: LNHDA and SQIVND (reference sequence). The CDR3 contains 14 residues.

This clone came up once. The chain couples TRBV6-5 to TRBJ1-5; TRBD1 matches at 7 bases. The length of the CDR3 is 14 residues. V shed 6 bases, J shed 4 bases, and the junction held 6 bases outside the gene matches. CDR1 MNHEY and CDR2 SVGAGI come from the germline V gene. The CDR3 loop reads CASRDRLGNQPQHF. The CDR3 DNA sequence: TGTGCCAGCAGGGACAGGTTGGGGAATCAGCCCCAGCATTTT.

The chain couples TRBV11-2 to TRBJ2-1, with 12 nucleotides matching TRBD1. With 1 base clipped from V and 4 bases from J, the junction kept 5 bases outside the gene matches. The CDR3 runs 17 residues. Germline CDR1 reads SGHAT; CDR2 reads FQNNGV. CDR3 in DNA: TGTGCCAGCAGCTTAGCCGGGACAGGGGGCGGGTACAATGAGCAGTTCTTC. It is translated as CASSLAGTGGGYNEQFF.

This clone showed up just once. This chain connects TRBV4-3 to TRBJ2-3, with 7 bases identical to TRBD2. The germline V gene encodes CDR1 LGHNA and CDR2 YSLEER. V lost 4 bases to trimming and J lost 4 bases; unmatched junction nucleotides: 11. The length of the CDR3 is 16 residues. CDR3 loop: CASSPRDYLGPDTQYF. DNA of the CDR3: TGCGCCAGCAGCCCGCGGGACTACCTCGGCCCAGATACGCAGTATTTT.

The CDR3 bases are TGTGCCAGCAGCCAAGATTTAGGGGTTAGGTACAATGAGCAGTTCTTC. Amino acids: CASSQDLGVRYNEQFF. The chain carries TRBV3-1 (or the pseudogene TRBV3-2) and TRBJ2-1; D is possibly TRBD1 (5 bases). The V end lost 0 bases, the J end lost 4 bases, and 13 bases lay between the germline ends. The CDR3 covers 16 residues. In germline, CDR1 is LGHDT, CDR2 YNNKEL (reference sequence).

This rearrangement joins TRBV5-1 to TRBJ2-7; 8 nucleotides line up with TRBD1. In germline, CDR1 is SGHRS, CDR2 YFSETQ. The J segment lost 3 bases and the V segment lost 3 bases, leaving 5 bases of the junction unmatched. There are 14 residues in the CDR3. CDR3 loop: CASSWDRSLYEQYF. DNA of the CDR3: TGCGCCAGCAGCTGGGACAGGTCTCTCTACGAGCAGTACTTC.

The chain employs TRBV2 and TRBJ1-5, with 7 positions matching TRBD1. CDR3 length: 11 residues. Germline assignment: CDR1 SNHLY and CDR2 FYNNEI. V dropped 6 bases and J dropped 9; count of bases not matched to a gene: 2. The CDR3 bases are TGTGCCAGCAGGAGGGACAGGCCCCAGCATTTT. It translates to CASRRDRPQHF.

The genes are TRBV6-4 and TRBJ2-7, with D unclear. The V end was cut by 10 bases, the J end by 5 bases, with 15 bases between. Germline CDR1 and CDR2: MRHNA and SNTAGT. The length of the CDR3 is 12 residues. CDR3 in DNA: TGTGCCACAGAAACTCGGGTCGACGAGCAGTACTTC. Translation: CATETRVDEQYF.

This clone was observed at least ten times. This chain links TRBV3-1 (or the pseudogene TRBV3-2) with TRBJ2-1, with TRBD2 matching 14 bases. The CDR3 is 16 residues long. The J segment lost 5 bases and the V segment lost 5 bases, leaving 5 bases of the junction unmatched. Germline V CDR1 and CDR2: LGHDT, YNNKEL (reference sequence). For the CDR3, the DNA is TGTGCCAGCAGCGCCCGGACTAGCGGGGGGAACAATGAGCAGTTCTTC. Translating it yields CASSARTSGGNNEQFF.

The chain couples TRBV4-3 to TRBJ2-3; possibly TRBD1 for D (5 bases). Looked up from germline, CDR1 is LGHNA and CDR2 is YSLEER. This CDR3 contains 16 residues. Trimming stripped 0 bases from V and 4 bases from J, with 14 bases between. CDR3 in amino acids: CASSQDQGRGADTQYF. DNA for the CDR3: TGCGCCAGCAGCCAAGATCAGGGAAGAGGAGCAGATACGCAGTATTTT.

This clone was observed a handful of times. V usage is TRBV5-1 and J usage is TRBJ1-6; 12 bases fit TRBD1. The germline V gene has CDR1 SGHRS and CDR2 YFSETQ. This CDR3 is 16 amino acids long. The V and J ends lost 4 bases and 10 bases, in that order; junction bases with no gene match: 9. This CDR3 reads CASSPYGTGGQSPLHF. CDR3 bases: TGCGCCAGCAGCCCATACGGGACAGGGGGCCAGTCACCCCTCCACTTT.

This clone showed up just a few times. This chain uses TRBV14 with TRBJ1-1; 7 bases align to TRBD1. The CDR3 runs 15 residues. The junction had 9 bases not matched to a gene; V was cut back by 2 bases and J by 6 bases. Germline V gene data show CDR1 as SGHDN and CDR2 as FVKESK. In nucleotides, the CDR3 is TGTGCCAGCAGCCAATATCAGGACAGGAAGTCTGAAGCTTTCTTT. Protein product: CASSQYQDRKSEAFF.

The chain joins TRBV7-2 to TRBJ2-1, with TRBD2 identical over 8 bases. Trimming removed 1 base from V and 1 base from J; junction bases left unmatched: 6. This CDR3 is built from 17 residues. Germline V gives CDR1 SGHTA, CDR2 FQGNSA. The CDR3: CASSLVRGLVSYNEQFF. CDR3 coding DNA: TGTGCCAGCAGCTTAGTAAGGGGACTAGTATCCTACAATGAGCAGTTCTTC.

Here the CDR3 DNA reads TGTGCCAGCAGCGCACACAGGAATCCGAACTATGGCTACACCTTC. This codes for CASSAHRNPNYGYTF. The rearrangement joins TRBV9 to TRBJ1-2, with a tentative D call TRBD1 (5 bases). The CDR3 covers 15 residues. Trimming stripped 3 bases from V and 2 bases from J, with 14 bases between. Germline loops: CDR1 SGDLS, CDR2 YYNGEE.

The chain employs TRBV6-2 or TRBV6-3 and TRBJ1-1; D not resolved. The V and J ends lost 3 bases and 5 bases respectively, with 16 bases between them. The germline CDR1 and CDR2 sequences are MNHEY and SVGEGT. CDR3 length equals 15 residues. As DNA, the CDR3 is TGTGCCAGCAGTTATGGTCGGGAATGGGATACTGAAGCTTTCTTT. This translates into CASSYGREWDTEAFF.

The chain employs TRBV6-2 or TRBV6-3 and TRBJ1-1; 9 bases align to TRBD1. V dropped 2 bases and J dropped 5; count of bases not matched to a gene: 6. CDR1 is MNHEY and CDR2 is SVGEGT in the germline V gene. The CDR3 covers 15 residues. CDR3 nucleotide sequence: TGTGCCAGCAGTTACGGACAGGGGAGAAGTACTGAAGCTTTCTTT. Its translation is CASSYGQGRSTEAFF.

This chain uses TRBV7-3 with TRBJ1-6; 10 bases agree with TRBD1. The germline V gene encodes CDR1 SGHTA and CDR2 FQGTGA. J lost 8 bases, V lost 4 bases, and 5 bases had no gene match. The CDR3 loop spans 15 amino acids. DNA for the CDR3: TGTGCCAGCAGCTCGCTTGGGACAGGGGATTCACCCCTCCACTTT. It codes for CASSSLGTGDSPLHF.

The rearrangement links TRBV3-1 (or the pseudogene TRBV3-2) to TRBJ2-5, with 7 bases that match TRBD1. This CDR3 is 13 amino acids long. Losses at the gene ends were 7 bases for V and 5 bases for J; bases not matched to a gene: 7. Looked up from germline, CDR1 is LGHDT and CDR2 is YNNKEL (reference sequence). The CDR3 DNA reads TGTGCCAGCAAAAACAGGGGCGGGGAGACCCAGTACTTC. Protein sequence: CASKNRGGETQYF.

The CDR3 spells CASSLLGPRNEQYF. The CDR3 DNA sequence: TGTGCCAGCAGTTTACTTGGTCCGCGGAACGAGCAGTACTTC. The J gene is TRBJ2-7, the V gene TRBV27; no definite D call. In germline, CDR1 is MNHEY, CDR2 SMNVEV (reference sequence). The V gene lost 2 bases and the J gene lost 5 bases, with 13 bases spanning the gap. This CDR3 has 14 amino acids.

The genes are TRBV5-5 and TRBJ2-2; D perhaps matches TRBD2 (5 bases). Trimming shortened V by 1 base and J by 2 bases, and 9 bases separated the two germline ends. The CDR3 sequence is 15 residues long. Germline values: CDR1 SGHKS, CDR2 YYEKEE (reference sequence). CDR3 in amino acids: CASSLWGDNTGELFF. DNA of the CDR3: TGTGCCAGCAGCTTGTGGGGAGATAACACCGGGGAGCTGTTTTTT.

The rearrangement links TRBV29-1 to TRBJ1-3, with 10 nucleotides matching TRBD1. Germline V CDR1 and CDR2: SQVTM, ANQGSEA. Losses at the gene ends were 7 bases for V and 0 bases for J; bases not matched to a gene: 6. The CDR3 spans 15 residues. The CDR3 DNA follows: TGCAGCGCCCGGGACAGGGGTTTCTCTGGAAACACCATATATTTT. This encodes CSARDRGFSGNTIYF.

The chain links TRBV5-1 to TRBJ2-7, with D possibly matching TRBD1 (6 bases). Germline V gene lookup returns CDR1 SGHRS and CDR2 YFSETQ. This CDR3 spans 15 amino acids. The V end lost 1 base, the J end lost 5 bases, and 16 bases lay between the germline ends. Written as DNA, the CDR3 is TGCGCCAGCAGCTTGCCCAAGGACAGCACGGACGAGCAGTACTTC. Its protein product is CASSLPKDSTDEQYF. The full variable domain, with the rest looked up from reference TRBV5-1 and TRBJ2-7, is KAGVTQTPRYLIKTRGQQVTLSCSPISGHRSVSWYQQTPGQGLQFLFEYFSETQRNKGNFPGRFSGRQFSNSRSEMNVSTLELGDSALYLCASSLPKDSTDEQYFGPGTRLTVT.

The chain employs TRBV5-4 and TRBJ1-3; D not resolved. Between the trimmed V and J ends, which lost 0 bases and 0 bases, there was a span of 7 bases. The CDR3 runs 15 residues. CDR1 is SGHNT and CDR2 is YYREEE in the germline V gene (reference sequence). CDR3 sequence reads: CASSLGTVSGNTIYF. The CDR3, as DNA: TGTGCCAGCAGCTTGGGAACAGTCTCTGGAAACACCATATATTTT. Complete variable domain (other parts from reference TRBV5-4 and TRBJ1-3): ETGVTQSPTHLIKTRGQQVTLRCSSQSGHNTVSWYQQALGQGPQFIFQYYREEENGRGNFPPRFSGLQFPNYSSELNVNALELDDSALYLCASSLGTVSGNTIYFGEGSWLTVV.

The gene calls are TRBV7-9 and TRBJ2-2; 7 nucleotides match TRBD2. J lost 1 base, V lost 5 bases, and 7 bases had no gene match. Germline CDR1 reads SEHNR; CDR2 reads FQNEAQ (reference sequence). The CDR3 is made up of 16 amino acids. CDR3 region: CASSNQRGRNTGELFF. CDR3 DNA sequence: TGTGCCAGCAGCAACCAGCGGGGACGGAACACCGGGGAGCTGTTTTTT.